Following are 18 T cell receptor beta chains from one sample sequenced in a study of blood T cell repertoires in COVID-19. The method was immunoSEQ multiplex PCR; TCRdb's version includes in-frame clones alone and lacks a portion of them. The sample lists a few hundred thousand clones, more than 70% seen once, with approximately 1.8% in the top ten. Material: PBMCs or T cells enriched from blood (not recorded which). These TCRs come from a man aged 40-55 years in a cohort exposed to, infected with or recovered from COVID-19 (not recorded which).

This chain connects TRBV7-2 to TRBJ2-1; TRBD2 matches at 11 bases. The CDR3 is made up of 17 amino acids. V was pared by 4 bases and J by 3 bases, with 8 bases of the junction left unmatched. The germline V gene encodes CDR1 SGHTA and CDR2 FQGNSA. CDR3 nucleotides: TGTGCCAGCAGCTCTCCGGTCGGGACTAGCGGCTACAATGAGCAGTTCTTC. As protein: CASSSPVGTSGYNEQFF.

The rearrangement joins TRBV7-2 to TRBJ2-7; no clear D. V lost 0 bases and J lost 7, with 7 bases in between. CDR1 is SGHTA and CDR2 is FQGNSA in the germline V gene. The CDR3 totals 12 residues. This chain's CDR3 is CASSLAVREQYF. The CDR3 bases are TGTGCCAGCAGCTTAGCTGTGCGGGAGCAGTACTTC.

Details on this clone: At the DNA level, this CDR3 is encoded by other sequences in the same sample as well. This chain links TRBV7-2 with TRBJ2-5; 7 bases map to TRBD2. V dropped 6 bases and J dropped 5; count of bases not matched to a gene: 12. In germline, CDR1 is SGHTA, CDR2 FQGNSA. The CDR3 length is 15 residues. The CDR3 here is CASRFRLAGRETQYF. DNA of the CDR3: TGTGCCAGCAGGTTTCGACTAGCTGGGCGGGAGACCCAGTACTTC.

The chain couples TRBV11-2 to TRBJ2-1, with D possibly TRBD2 on 6 matching bases. The CDR3 runs 14 residues. V shed 2 bases and J shed 6 bases, with 11 bases lying between them. CDR1 and CDR2 from the germline V gene are SGHAT and FQNNGV. The CDR3 protein is CASSLSSSANEQFF. The CDR3 nucleotides read TGTGCCAGCAGCTTATCGTCTAGCGCCAATGAGCAGTTCTTC.

The J gene is TRBJ2-7, the V gene TRBV28; 12 bases match TRBD2. The junction had 4 bases not matched to a gene; V was cut back by 8 bases and J by 2 bases. This CDR3 spans 14 amino acids. Germline CDR1 and CDR2: MDHEN and SYDVKM. The CDR3 DNA follows: TGTGCCAGCGCTGGACTAGCGGGACCCTACGAGCAGTACTTC. Amino acids: CASAGLAGPYEQYF.

The chain employs TRBV6-5 and TRBJ2-7; 8 bases are shared with TRBD2. This CDR3 is built from 16 residues. Germline V gene sequence: CDR1 MNHEY, CDR2 SVGAGI. The V and J ends lost 4 bases and 1 base, in that order; junction bases with no gene match: 9. The CDR3 nucleotides read TGTGCCAGCAGTTTAGGCGGGGCTAGCGGGTCCTACGAGCAGTACTTC. It is translated as CASSLGGASGSYEQYF.

J is TRBJ2-7 and V is TRBV27; 12 positions agree with TRBD2. Germline trimming cut 1 base from V and 6 bases from J; bases unmatched to any gene: 4. Germline V gene sequence: CDR1 MNHEY, CDR2 SMNVEV (reference sequence). The CDR3 spans 15 residues. The CDR3 DNA follows: TGTGCCAGCAGTTTATGGACTAGCGGGACGTCCGAGCAGTACTTC. Protein: CASSLWTSGTSEQYF.

Note on this clone: This CDR3 is also generated by other DNA sequences in the sample. The gene calls are TRBV6-5 and TRBJ1-1, with D maybe TRBD1 (5 bases). V was pared by 0 bases and J by 0 bases, with 8 bases between. Germline loops: CDR1 MNHEY, CDR2 SVGAGI. The CDR3 runs 15 residues. The CDR3, as DNA: TGTGCCAGCAGTTACTCGACAGCCATGAACACTGAAGCTTTCTTT. Translation: CASSYSTAMNTEAFF.

V and J are TRBV5-1 and TRBJ2-2; 8 nucleotides agree with TRBD1. CDR3 size: 16 residues. V gave up 2 bases and J gave up 1 base; unmatched junction bases: 4. Germline CDR1 is SGHRS and CDR2 is YFSETQ. The CDR3 loop is CASSFTGQGNTGELFF. The CDR3, as DNA: TGCGCCAGCAGCTTTACAGGACAGGGGAACACCGGGGAGCTGTTTTTT.

The genes are TRBV11-2 and TRBJ2-2; weak D call: TRBD1 (6 bases). The CDR3 loop spans 15 amino acids. V lost 1 base to trimming and J lost 2 bases, with 8 bases between them. Germline-derived CDR1 and CDR2 are SGHAT and FQNNGV. CDR3 in DNA: TGTGCCAGCAGCTTAGGACAGGTTAACACCGGGGAGCTGTTTTTT. Residues: CASSLGQVNTGELFF.

The genes are TRBV9 and TRBJ2-3; a possible D gene is TRBD1 (7 bases). This CDR3 has 16 amino acids. V lost 3 bases and J lost 6, with 20 bases in between. The V gene's germline CDR1 is SGDLS and CDR2 YYNGEE. The CDR3 DNA reads as TGTGCCAGCAGCGGCGGGGAAGGGGGCGCATACGATACGCAGTATTTT. This gives the protein CASSGGEGGAYDTQYF.

This chain uses TRBV6-2 or TRBV6-3 with TRBJ2-1, with 10 bases aligning to TRBD2. V shed 0 bases and J 6 bases; nucleotides not matched to a gene: 5. The germline gives CDR1 MNHEY, CDR2 SVGEGT. This CDR3 is 16 amino acids long. The CDR3 DNA sequence: TGTGCCAGCAGTTACTCCGCCAGCGGGAGGGGCAATGAGCAGTTCTTC. This sequence encodes CASSYSASGRGNEQFF.

This chain uses TRBV20-1 with TRBJ2-1; weak D call: TRBD1 (5 bases). V was cut by 3 bases and J by 0 bases, with 12 bases left in between. The CDR3 sequence is 15 residues long. Germline values: CDR1 DFQATT, CDR2 SNEGSKA (reference sequence). Written as DNA, the CDR3 is TGCAGTGCTAGTTTGGGGCTAAGCTCCTACAATGAGCAGTTCTTC. Protein product: CSASLGLSSYNEQFF.

V usage is TRBV5-1 and J usage is TRBJ2-1; 7 nucleotides match TRBD2. The trim removed 0 bases at V and 3 bases at J, leaving 3 bases unmatched. The CDR3 contains 15 residues. Germline CDR1 is SGHRS and CDR2 is YFSETQ. The CDR3 is CASSLVREVYNEQFF. CDR3 nucleotide sequence: TGCGCCAGCAGCTTGGTCCGGGAGGTCTACAATGAGCAGTTCTTC.

This chain connects TRBV3-1 (or the pseudogene TRBV3-2) to TRBJ2-2; 7 bases are a match to TRBD2. The CDR3 consists of 14 residues. Germline CDR1 LGHDT, CDR2 YNNKEL (reference sequence). The V segment lost 6 bases and the J segment 7 bases; nucleotides outside the gene matches: 8. As DNA, the CDR3 is TGTGCCAGCAGAGAAACTAGCGTGGGCGGGGAGCTGTTTTTT. Protein sequence: CASRETSVGGELFF.

The gene calls are TRBV5-1 and TRBJ1-6, with a weak D call TRBD1 (5 bases). The CDR3 consists of 18 residues. The germline CDR1 and CDR2 sequences are SGHRS and YFSETQ. V was shortened by 2 bases and J by 9 bases, with 24 bases between the two germline ends. CDR3 sequence reads: CASSLGVIMISSASPLHF. The CDR3 DNA reads as TGCGCCAGCAGCTTAGGGGTCATTATGATATCTTCAGCTTCACCCCTCCACTTT.

The J gene is TRBJ1-2, the V gene TRBV5-4; D is unresolved. The CDR3 runs to 13 residues. The germline V gene encodes CDR1 SGHNT and CDR2 YYREEE (reference sequence). V lost 0 bases to trimming and J lost 4 bases, with 7 bases between them. CDR3 nucleotide sequence: TGTGCCAGCAGCTTGGACGGAGCCTATGGCTACACCTTC. It specifies CASSLDGAYGYTF.

The V gene is TRBV2, the J gene TRBJ1-2, with 7 bases lining up with TRBD1. Germline V gives CDR1 SNHLY, CDR2 FYNNEI. V was pared by 1 base and J by 7 bases, with 12 bases of the junction left unmatched. The CDR3 has 16 amino acids. CDR3 DNA: TGTGCCAGCAGTGAAGGGGCAGGGGGAATTTTTGGTGGCTACACCTTC. The encoded protein is CASSEGAGGIFGGYTF.